Listed here are 10 T cell receptor beta chains from one sample, sequenced in a study of T cell responses to AZD1222 COVID-19 vaccine. Generated by immunoSEQ multiplex PCR, the TCRdb table keeps only in-frame clones and is missing some. This table holds fewer than 85,000 clones, about 92% found once. Specimen: peripheral blood, collected on day 0 of AZD1222 vaccination. The receptor source for this set is an adult in good health.

V is TRBV9 and J is TRBJ1-1, with TRBD1 identical over 7 bases. In germline, CDR1 is SGDLS, CDR2 YYNGEE. CDR3 length: 15 residues. V was pared by 3 bases and J by 1 base, with 6 bases of the junction left unmatched. As DNA, the CDR3 is TGTGCCAGCAGCGCCGGACAGGCGACGAACACTGAAGCTTTCTTT. As protein: CASSAGQATNTEAFF.

The rearrangement joins TRBV3-1 (or the pseudogene TRBV3-2) to TRBJ2-5, with D possibly TRBD1 on 5 matching bases. The germline V gene encodes CDR1 LGHDT and CDR2 YNNKEL (reference sequence). CDR3 length equals 14 residues. Trimming took off 4 bases at V and 3 bases at J, with 12 bases between the two ends. The CDR3 DNA reads as TGTGCCAGCAGCCCCCCAGGGCTGAAAGAGACCCAGTACTTC. Translating it yields CASSPPGLKETQYF.

J is TRBJ2-1 and V is TRBV11-3, with 12 bases lining up with TRBD2. J gave up 6 bases and V 3 bases, and 6 bases lay outside the gene matches. CDR3 length: 16 amino acids. Germline CDR1 SGHNT, CDR2 YENEEA. CDR3 amino acids: CASSFASGRGFNEQFF. In DNA form, the CDR3 reads TGTGCCAGCAGCTTTGCTAGCGGGAGGGGTTTCAATGAGCAGTTCTTC.

The genes are TRBV6-1 and TRBJ2-1; D tentatively reads TRBD1 or TRBD2 (5 bases each). The CDR3 contains 15 residues. CDR1 and CDR2 from the germline V gene are MNHNS and SASEGT. Trimming took 0 bases from V and 6 from J, leaving 12 bases between them. CDR3 loop: CASSEAGTVLNEQFF. CDR3 sequence (DNA): TGTGCCAGCAGTGAAGCGGGGACCGTTCTCAATGAGCAGTTCTTC.

The chain uses TRBV7-8 and TRBJ1-2; D call uncertain. The CDR3 length is 13 residues. Deletions cut 5 bases from V and 4 bases from J, with 11 bases between. Per the germline V gene, CDR1 is SGHVS and CDR2 is FQNEAQ. The CDR3 is CASSEQTSYGYTF. DNA of the CDR3: TGTGCCAGCAGCGAACAGACTTCCTATGGCTACACCTTC.

The chain uses TRBV30 and TRBJ2-3; D possibly corresponds to TRBD2 (6 bases). V lost 2 bases and J lost 0, with 9 bases in between. Germline CDR1 reads GTSNPN; CDR2 reads SVGIG (reference sequence). This CDR3 is 14 amino acids long. CDR3: CAWSPSGSTDTQYF. For the CDR3, the DNA is TGTGCCTGGAGTCCAAGCGGGAGCACAGATACGCAGTATTTT.

This clone was seen only once. In DNA form, the CDR3 reads TGTGCCAGCAGCTTAGAGGGTCCGGACGAGCAGTACTTC. This sequence encodes CASSLEGPDEQYF. The chain combines TRBV11-2 with TRBJ2-7; D not certain. Looked up from germline, CDR1 is SGHAT and CDR2 is FQNNGV. The CDR3 spans 13 residues. The V gene lost 0 bases and the J gene lost 5 bases, with 8 bases spanning the gap.

This sequence joins TRBV19 and TRBJ1-1; tentative D call: TRBD1 (6 bases). Trimming shortened V by 3 bases and J by 7 bases, and 12 bases separated the two germline ends. CDR1 and CDR2 (germline): LNHDA, SQIVND (reference sequence). This CDR3 is built from 13 residues. For the CDR3, the DNA is TGTGCCAGTAGTATCGTTTGGACAGATGAAGCTTTCTTT. As protein: CASSIVWTDEAFF.

The rearrangement joins TRBV3-1 (or the pseudogene TRBV3-2) to TRBJ1-2; TRBD1 agrees at 7 bases. Trimming at V came to 6 bases and at J to 3 bases, leaving 7 bases not matched to a gene. From germline, CDR1 is LGHDT and CDR2 YNNKEL (reference sequence). This CDR3 spans 14 amino acids. The CDR3 coding sequence is TGTGCCAGCAGTGAGACAGGGAAATACTATGGCTACACCTTC. It yields the protein CASSETGKYYGYTF.

The gene calls are TRBV5-8 and TRBJ2-1; D is unclear. V dropped 0 bases and J dropped 15 bases, with 13 bases sitting between them. The CDR3 runs to 12 residues. Germline-derived CDR1 and CDR2 are SGHTS and YDEGEE. This chain's CDR3 is CASSLAQVFLFF. CDR3 DNA sequence: TGTGCCAGCAGCTTGGCCCAGGTCTTCCTGTTCTTC.